This TCR beta chain is drawn from a study of OX40 agonist ivuxolimab in advanced cancers. Study-level findings and limits: Some patients without response likewise showed low normalized clonal expansion. CD4+ and CD8+ T cells in blood underwent clonal expansion by week 6 at 0.1 to 3.0 mg/kg. Relative to CD4+ cells, CD8+ T cells on average had more expanded clones.

Data came from immunoSEQ multiplex PCR; TCRdb stores just in-frame clones and leaves some out. The repertoire holds approximately 74,000 clones, with about 92% as singletons. The study sampled blood at baseline, cycle 4 day 1, and cycle 7 day 1. Of note for this clone: No antigen is known for it.

This CDR3 is 15 amino acids long. The sequence derives from an adult with an advanced solid tumor such as melanoma, head and neck, liver or kidney cancer. The source was CD4+ or CD8+ T cells sorted from blood, collected in a trial of the OX40 agonist ivuxolimab. V and J are TRBV21-1 and TRBJ2-7; the D call in the table, TRBD2, was not verified against the DNA. TRBV21-1 represents a pseudogene. The CDR3 region has the DNA TGTGCCAGCAGCTACCCAATTCGGGGGACCTACGAGCAGTACTTC. This encodes CASSYPIRGTYEQYF.